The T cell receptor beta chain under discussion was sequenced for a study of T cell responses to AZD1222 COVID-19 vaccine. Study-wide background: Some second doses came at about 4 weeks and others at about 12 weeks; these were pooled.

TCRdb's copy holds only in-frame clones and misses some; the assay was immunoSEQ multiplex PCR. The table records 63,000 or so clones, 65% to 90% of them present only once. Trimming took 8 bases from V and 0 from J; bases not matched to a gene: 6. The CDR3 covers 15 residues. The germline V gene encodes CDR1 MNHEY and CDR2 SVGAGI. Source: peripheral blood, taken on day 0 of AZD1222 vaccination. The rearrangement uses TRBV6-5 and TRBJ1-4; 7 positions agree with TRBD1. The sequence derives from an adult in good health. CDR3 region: CASSVRGATNEKLFF. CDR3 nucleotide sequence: TGTGCCAGCTCGGTCAGGGGGGCAACTAATGAAAAACTGTTTTTT.